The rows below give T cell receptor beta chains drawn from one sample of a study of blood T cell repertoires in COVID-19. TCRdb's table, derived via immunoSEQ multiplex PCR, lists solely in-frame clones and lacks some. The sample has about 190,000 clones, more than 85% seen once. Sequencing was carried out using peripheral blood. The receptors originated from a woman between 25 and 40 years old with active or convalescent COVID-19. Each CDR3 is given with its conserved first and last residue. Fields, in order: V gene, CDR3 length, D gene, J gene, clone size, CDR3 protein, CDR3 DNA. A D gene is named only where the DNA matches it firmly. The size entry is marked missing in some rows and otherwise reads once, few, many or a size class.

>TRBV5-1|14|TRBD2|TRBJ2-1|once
CASSYGTSYNEQFF
TGCGCCAGCAGCTATGGGACTAGCTACAATGAGCAGTTCTTC
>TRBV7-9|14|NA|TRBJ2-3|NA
CASSPRQLGDTQYF
TGTGCCAGCAGCCCTCGTCAACTGGGCGATACGCAGTATTTT
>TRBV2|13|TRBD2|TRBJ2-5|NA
CASSDGLAGALDF
TGTGCCAGCAGTGACGGACTAGCGGGGGCCCTAGACTTC
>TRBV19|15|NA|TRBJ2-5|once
CASSHISPQKETQYF
TGTGCCAGTAGTCATATTTCGCCACAGAAAGAGACCCAGTACTTC
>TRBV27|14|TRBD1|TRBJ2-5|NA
CASSIYRGQETQYF
TGTGCCAGCAGTATATACAGGGGCCAAGAGACCCAGTACTTC
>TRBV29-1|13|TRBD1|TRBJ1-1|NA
CSVLDRAGTEAFF
TGCAGCGTCCTGGACAGGGCGGGCACTGAAGCTTTCTTT
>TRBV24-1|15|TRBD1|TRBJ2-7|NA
CATSPSTGTEYEQYF
TGTGCCACCAGTCCATCGACCGGGACAGAGTACGAGCAGTACTTC
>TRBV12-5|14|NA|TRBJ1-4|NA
CASGVRDTNEKLFF
TGTGCTAGTGGTGTACGGGACACCAATGAAAAACTGTTTTTT
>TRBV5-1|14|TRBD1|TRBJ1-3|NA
CASSLGTGGNTIYF
TGCGCCAGCAGCTTAGGGACAGGTGGAAACACCATATATTTT
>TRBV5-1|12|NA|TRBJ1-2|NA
CASSAGAYGYTF
TGCGCCAGCTCGGCAGGGGCCTATGGCTACACCTTC
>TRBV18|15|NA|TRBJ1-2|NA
CASSRTNVRGNGYTF
TGTGCCAGCTCACGAACGAACGTCCGGGGGAATGGCTACACCTTC
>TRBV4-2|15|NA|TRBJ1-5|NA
CASSQGGGMYQPQHF
TGTGCCAGCAGCCAAGGCGGGGGAATGTATCAGCCCCAGCATTTT
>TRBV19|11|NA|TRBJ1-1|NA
CASRHSGEAFF
TGTGCCAGCAGGCACTCGGGGGAAGCTTTCTTT
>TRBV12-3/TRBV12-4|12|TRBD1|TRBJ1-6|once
CASRTGVSPLHF
TGTGCCAGCAGAACAGGGGTTTCACCCCTCCACTTT
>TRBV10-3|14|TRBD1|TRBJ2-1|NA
CAIRTGPSSDEQFF
TGTGCCATCAGGACAGGGCCTAGCTCGGATGAGCAGTTCTTC
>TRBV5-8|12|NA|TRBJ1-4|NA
CASSRIEGKLFF
TGTGCCAGCTCTCGGATAGAGGGAAAACTGTTTTTT
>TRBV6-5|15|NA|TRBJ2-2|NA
CASGGPAANTGELFF
TGTGCCAGCGGCGGGCCTGCTGCGAACACCGGGGAGCTGTTTTTT
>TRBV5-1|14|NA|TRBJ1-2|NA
CASSLSAGIYGYTF
TGCGCCAGCAGCTTGAGTGCAGGGATCTATGGCTACACCTTC
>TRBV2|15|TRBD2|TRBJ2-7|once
CASSEGLAILYEQYF
TGTGCCAGCAGTGAAGGACTAGCTATACTCTACGAGCAGTACTTC
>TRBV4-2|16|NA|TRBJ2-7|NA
CASSQDPRDTFYEQYF
TGTGCCAGCAGCCAAGATCCGAGGGACACTTTTTACGAGCAGTACTTC
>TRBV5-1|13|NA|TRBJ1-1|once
CASSLEGEVEAFF
TGCGCCAGCAGCTTGGAAGGGGAAGTTGAAGCTTTCTTT
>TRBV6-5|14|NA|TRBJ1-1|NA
CASSPQTGSSEAFF
TGTGCCAGCAGTCCCCAGACAGGTTCTAGTGAAGCTTTCTTT
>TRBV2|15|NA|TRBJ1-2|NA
CASSVGAVANYGYTF
TGTGCCAGCAGTGTTGGGGCGGTCGCTAACTATGGCTACACCTTC
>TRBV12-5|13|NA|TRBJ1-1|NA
CASESGIVAEAFF
TGTGCTAGTGAGTCGGGGATCGTTGCTGAAGCTTTCTTT
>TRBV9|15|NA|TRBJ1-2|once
CASSPRMWGVDGYTF
TGTGCCAGCAGCCCCCGTATGTGGGGGGTTGATGGCTACACCTTC
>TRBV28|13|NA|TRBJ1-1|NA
CASKEGDPTEAFF
TGTGCCAGCAAAGAAGGAGACCCGACTGAAGCTTTCTTT
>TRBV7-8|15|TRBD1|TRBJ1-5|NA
CASSLLAGGYQPQHF
TGTGCCAGCAGCTTACTGGCAGGGGGCTATCAGCCCCAGCATTTT
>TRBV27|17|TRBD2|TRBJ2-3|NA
CASSSGFGGGQGDTQYF
TGTGCCAGCAGTTCTGGTTTCGGGGGGGGGCAGGGAGATACGCAGTATTTT
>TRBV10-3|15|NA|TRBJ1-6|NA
CAISPDGHYNSPLHF
TGTGCCATCTCACCGGACGGACACTATAATTCACCCCTCCACTTT
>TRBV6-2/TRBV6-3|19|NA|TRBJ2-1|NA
CASSYQSLATVSSYNEQFF
TGTGCCAGCAGTTACCAAAGCCTAGCGACCGTTTCATCCTACAATGAGCAGTTCTTC
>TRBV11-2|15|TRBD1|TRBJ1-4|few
CASSFDRGGGEKLFF
TGTGCCAGCAGCTTTGACAGGGGCGGGGGTGAAAAACTGTTTTTT
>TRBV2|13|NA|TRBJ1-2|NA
CASSEASRVGYTF
TGTGCCAGCAGTGAAGCGAGCAGGGTAGGCTACACCTTC
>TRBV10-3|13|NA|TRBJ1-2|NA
CAISKQSNYGYTF
TGTGCCATCAGTAAACAGAGTAACTATGGCTACACCTTC
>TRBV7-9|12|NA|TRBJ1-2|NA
CASSRQNSGYTF
TGTGCCAGCAGCCGACAGAATTCGGGCTACACCTTC
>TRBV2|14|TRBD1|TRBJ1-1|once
CATQRGQGDTEAFF
TGTGCCACGCAAAGGGGGCAGGGGGACACTGAAGCTTTCTTT
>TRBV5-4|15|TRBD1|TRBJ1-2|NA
CASSTRTGGNYGYTF
TGTGCCAGCAGCACACGGACAGGGGGCAACTATGGCTACACCTTC
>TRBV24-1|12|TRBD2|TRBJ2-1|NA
CATSDASGEQFF
TGTGCCACCAGTGACGCTAGCGGTGAGCAGTTCTTC
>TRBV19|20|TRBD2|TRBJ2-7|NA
CASSASPGTVTSGRSYEQYF
TGTGCCAGTAGTGCGTCCCCCGGGACAGTAACTAGCGGGAGATCATACGAGCAGTACTTC
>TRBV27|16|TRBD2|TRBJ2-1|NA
CASSLSITGGPKEQFF
TGTGCCAGCAGTTTATCGATTACGGGAGGGCCCAAAGAGCAGTTCTTC
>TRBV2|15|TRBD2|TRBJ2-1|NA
CASSGIGLAGNEQFF
TGTGCCAGCAGTGGGATTGGACTAGCGGGCAATGAGCAGTTCTTC
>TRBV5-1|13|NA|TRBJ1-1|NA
CASSLQGNTEAFF
TGCGCCAGCAGCTTACAGGGCAACACTGAAGCTTTCTTT
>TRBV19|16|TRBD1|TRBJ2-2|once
CASRRQGDVKTGELFF
TGTGCCAGTAGGCGACAGGGAGACGTGAAAACCGGGGAGCTGTTTTTT
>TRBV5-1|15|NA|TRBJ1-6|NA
CASSLEQGRDSPLHF
TGCGCCAGCAGCTTGGAGCAGGGGCGAGATTCACCCCTCCACTTT
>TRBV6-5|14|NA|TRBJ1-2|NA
CASSYRGGPLGYTF
TGTGCCAGCAGTTACCGGGGGGGGCCTCTCGGCTACACCTTC
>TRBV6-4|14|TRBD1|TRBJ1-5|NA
CGETGQIFNQPQHF
TGTGGCGAGACGGGACAGATCTTCAATCAGCCCCAGCATTTT